This T cell receptor (beta chain) was obtained from a study of blood T cell repertoires in COVID-19. Study details: The United States, Italy and Spain were the sources of the acute and convalescent COVID-19 samples.

V lost 2 bases and J lost 0, with 11 bases in between. This CDR3 is built from 16 residues. The germline CDR1 and CDR2 sequences are MDHEN and SYDVKM. Sequencing was performed with immunoSEQ multiplex PCR; in TCRdb, only in-frame clones are kept and a portion is missing. The repertoire holds approximately 270,000 clones, with about 89% as singletons. Material: peripheral blood. This rearrangement joins TRBV28 to TRBJ1-5, with D perhaps matching TRBD1 (5 bases). The TCR sequence derives from a man aged 25-45 years with acute or convalescent COVID-19. DNA for the CDR3: TGTGCCAGCAGTTTACCGACAGCTTATAGCAATCAGCCCCAGCATTTT. This translates into CASSLPTAYSNQPQHF.